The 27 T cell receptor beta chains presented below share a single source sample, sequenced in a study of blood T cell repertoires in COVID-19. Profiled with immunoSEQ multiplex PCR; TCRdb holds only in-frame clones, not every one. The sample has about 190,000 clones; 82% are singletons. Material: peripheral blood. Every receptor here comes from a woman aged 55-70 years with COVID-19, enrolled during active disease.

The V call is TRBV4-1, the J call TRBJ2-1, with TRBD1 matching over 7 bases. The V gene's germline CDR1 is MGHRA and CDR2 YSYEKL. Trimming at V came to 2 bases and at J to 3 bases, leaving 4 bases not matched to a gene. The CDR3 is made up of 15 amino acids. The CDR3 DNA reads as TGCGCCAGCAGCCAAACCCGGGACAGCTACAATGAGCAGTTCTTC. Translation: CASSQTRDSYNEQFF.

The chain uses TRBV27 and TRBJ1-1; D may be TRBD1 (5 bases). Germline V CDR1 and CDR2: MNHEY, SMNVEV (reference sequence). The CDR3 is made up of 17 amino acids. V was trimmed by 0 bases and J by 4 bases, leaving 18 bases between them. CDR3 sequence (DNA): TGTGCCAGCAGTTTATCCACAGTCCTACTGGGGGGCACTGAAGCTTTCTTT. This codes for CASSLSTVLLGGTEAFF.

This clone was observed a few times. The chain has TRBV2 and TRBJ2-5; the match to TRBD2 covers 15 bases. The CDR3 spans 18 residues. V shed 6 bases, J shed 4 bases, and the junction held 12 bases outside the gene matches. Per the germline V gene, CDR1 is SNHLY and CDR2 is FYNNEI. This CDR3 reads CASSAGTSGGFARETQYF. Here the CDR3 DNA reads TGTGCCAGCAGCGCAGGGACTAGCGGGGGGTTCGCCAGAGAGACCCAGTACTTC. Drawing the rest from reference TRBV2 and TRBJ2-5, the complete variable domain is EPEVTQTPSHQVTQMGQEVILRCVPISNHLYFYWYRQILGQKVEFLVSFYNNEISEKSEIFDDQFSVERPDGSNFTLKIRSTKLEDSAMYFCASSAGTSGGFARETQYFGPGTRLLVL.

CDR3 sequence (DNA): TGTGCCATGAAGCGGGAGGAAGTCACAGATACGCAGTATTTT. Encoded protein: CAMKREEVTDTQYF. The chain recombines TRBV10-3 with TRBJ2-3; 9 bases match TRBD2. The CDR3 contains 14 residues. Germline trimming cut 9 bases from V and 2 bases from J; bases unmatched to any gene: 6. Germline V gene lookup returns CDR1 ENHRY and CDR2 SYGVKD.

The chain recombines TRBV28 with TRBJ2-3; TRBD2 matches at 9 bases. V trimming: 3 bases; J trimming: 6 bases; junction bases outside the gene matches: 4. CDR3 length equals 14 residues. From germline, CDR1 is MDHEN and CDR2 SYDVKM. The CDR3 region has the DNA TGTGCCAGCAGTTTGAACGCGGGAGGGGATACGCAGTATTTT. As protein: CASSLNAGGDTQYF.

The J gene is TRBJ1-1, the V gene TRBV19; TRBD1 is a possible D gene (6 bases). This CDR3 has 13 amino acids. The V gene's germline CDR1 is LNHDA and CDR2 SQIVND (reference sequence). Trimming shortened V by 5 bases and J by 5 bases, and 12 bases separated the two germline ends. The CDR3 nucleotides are TGTGCCAGTAGTTCGAGGGGGATAACTGAAGCTTTCTTT. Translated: CASSSRGITEAFF.

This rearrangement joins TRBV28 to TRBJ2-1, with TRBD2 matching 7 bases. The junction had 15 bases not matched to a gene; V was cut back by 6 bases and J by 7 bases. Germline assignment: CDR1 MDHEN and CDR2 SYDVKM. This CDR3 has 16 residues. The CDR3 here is CASSSSGTLGWNEQFF. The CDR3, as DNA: TGTGCCAGCAGCTCGAGCGGGACCCTCGGCTGGAATGAGCAGTTCTTC.

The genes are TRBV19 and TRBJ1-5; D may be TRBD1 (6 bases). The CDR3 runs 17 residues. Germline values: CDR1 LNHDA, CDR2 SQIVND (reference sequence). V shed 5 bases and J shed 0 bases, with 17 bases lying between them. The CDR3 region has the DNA TGTGCCAGTAGTCGAGACAGACAGGTTTATAGCAATCAGCCCCAGCATTTT. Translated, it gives CASSRDRQVYSNQPQHF.

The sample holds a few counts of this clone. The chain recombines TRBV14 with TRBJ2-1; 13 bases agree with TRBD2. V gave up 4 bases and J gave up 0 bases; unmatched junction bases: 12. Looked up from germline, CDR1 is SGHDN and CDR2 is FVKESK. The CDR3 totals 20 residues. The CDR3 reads CASSPPTSGRIPSSYNEQFF. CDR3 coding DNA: TGTGCCAGCAGCCCGCCGACTAGCGGGAGGATTCCGAGCTCCTACAATGAGCAGTTCTTC.

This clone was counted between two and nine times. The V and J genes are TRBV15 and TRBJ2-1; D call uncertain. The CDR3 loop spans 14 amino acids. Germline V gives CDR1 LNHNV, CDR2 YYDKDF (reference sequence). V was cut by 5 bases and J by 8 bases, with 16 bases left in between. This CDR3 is CATSSASGYDEQFF. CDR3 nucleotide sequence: TGTGCCACCAGCTCCGCGTCGGGTTATGATGAGCAGTTCTTC.

In DNA form, the CDR3 reads TGTGCCAGTAGTATAACTACGGACAGAGACTATAGCAATCAGCCCCAGCATTTT. Its protein product is CASSITTDRDYSNQPQHF. The chain combines TRBV19 with TRBJ1-5, with D possibly TRBD1 on 6 matching bases. The V end lost 2 bases, the J end lost 0 bases, and 17 bases lay between the germline ends. There are 18 residues in the CDR3. In germline, CDR1 is LNHDA, CDR2 SQIVND (reference sequence).

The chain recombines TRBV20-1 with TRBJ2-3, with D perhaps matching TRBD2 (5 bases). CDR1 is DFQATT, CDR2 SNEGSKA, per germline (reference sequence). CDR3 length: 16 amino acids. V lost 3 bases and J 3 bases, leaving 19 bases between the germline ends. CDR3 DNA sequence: TGCAGTGCTAGTAACTGGCGGAGGCGCCGAACAGATACGCAGTATTTT. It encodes CSASNWRRRRTDTQYF.

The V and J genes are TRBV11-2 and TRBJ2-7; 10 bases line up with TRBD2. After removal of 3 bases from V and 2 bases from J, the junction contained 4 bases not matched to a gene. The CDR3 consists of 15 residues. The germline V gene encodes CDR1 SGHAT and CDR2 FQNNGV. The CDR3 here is CASSLGLAGAYEQYF. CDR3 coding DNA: TGTGCCAGCAGCTTGGGGCTAGCGGGAGCCTACGAGCAGTACTTC.

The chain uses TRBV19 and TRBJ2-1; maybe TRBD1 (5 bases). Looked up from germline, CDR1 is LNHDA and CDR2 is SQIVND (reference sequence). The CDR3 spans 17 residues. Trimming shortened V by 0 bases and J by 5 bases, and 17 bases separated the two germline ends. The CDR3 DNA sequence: TGTGCCAGTAGTATAGAGGCCCTGTGGGGCGACCACAATGAGCAGTTCTTC. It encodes CASSIEALWGDHNEQFF.

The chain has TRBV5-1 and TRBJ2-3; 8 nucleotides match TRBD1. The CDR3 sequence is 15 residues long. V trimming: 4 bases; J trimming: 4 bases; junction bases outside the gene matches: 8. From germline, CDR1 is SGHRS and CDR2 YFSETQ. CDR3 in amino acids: CASSIGQGRSDTQYF. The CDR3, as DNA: TGCGCCAGCAGCATAGGACAGGGTAGGTCAGATACGCAGTATTTT.

The DNA of the CDR3 is TGCGCCAGCAGTGAGAACAGTAACTATGGCTACACCTTC. It translates to CASSENSNYGYTF. The genes are TRBV10-1 and TRBJ1-2; D not resolved. The germline gives CDR1 WNHNN, CDR2 SYGVQD (reference sequence). The CDR3 has 13 amino acids. Trimming pared 2 bases from V and 1 base from J, leaving 5 bases between.

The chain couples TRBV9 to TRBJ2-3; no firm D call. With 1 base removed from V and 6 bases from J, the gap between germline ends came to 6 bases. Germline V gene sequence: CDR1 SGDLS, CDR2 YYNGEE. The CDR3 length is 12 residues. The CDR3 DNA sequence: TGTGCCAGCAGCGTATCGCAGGATACGCAGTATTTT. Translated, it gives CASSVSQDTQYF.

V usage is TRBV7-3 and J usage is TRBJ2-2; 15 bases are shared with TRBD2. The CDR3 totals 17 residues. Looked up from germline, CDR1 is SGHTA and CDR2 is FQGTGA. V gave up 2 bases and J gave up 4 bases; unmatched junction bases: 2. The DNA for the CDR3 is TGTGCCAGCAGCTTATGGGGACTAGCGGGGGGCACCGGGGAGCTGTTTTTT. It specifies CASSLWGLAGGTGELFF.

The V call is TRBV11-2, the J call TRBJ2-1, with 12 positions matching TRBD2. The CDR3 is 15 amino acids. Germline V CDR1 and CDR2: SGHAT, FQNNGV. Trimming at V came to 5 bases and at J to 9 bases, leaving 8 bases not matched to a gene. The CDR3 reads CASSQTGLAGSEQFF. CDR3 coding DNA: TGTGCCAGCAGCCAAACCGGACTAGCGGGGAGTGAGCAGTTCTTC.

The chain's CDR3 is CASSHGQLLQETQYF. CDR3 nucleotide sequence: TGTGCCAGCAGTCACGGACAGCTTCTTCAAGAGACCCAGTACTTC. The chain is built from TRBV6-2 or TRBV6-3 and TRBJ2-5; D might be TRBD1 (6 bases). Germline V gene lookup returns CDR1 MNHEY and CDR2 SVGEGT. Trimming removed 5 bases from V and 2 bases from J, with 15 bases in between. This CDR3 spans 15 amino acids.

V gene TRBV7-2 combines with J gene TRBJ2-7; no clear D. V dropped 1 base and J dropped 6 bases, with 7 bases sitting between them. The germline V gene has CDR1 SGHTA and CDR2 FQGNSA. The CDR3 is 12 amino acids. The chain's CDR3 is CASSLGPFEQYF. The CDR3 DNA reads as TGTGCCAGCAGCTTAGGGCCCTTCGAGCAGTACTTC.

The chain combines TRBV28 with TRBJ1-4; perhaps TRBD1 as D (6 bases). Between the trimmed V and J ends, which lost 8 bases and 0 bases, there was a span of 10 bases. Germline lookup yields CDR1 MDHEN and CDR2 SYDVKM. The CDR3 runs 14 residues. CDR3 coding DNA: TGTGCCAGCGCCGACAGGCCAACTAATGAAAAACTGTTTTTT. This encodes CASADRPTNEKLFF.

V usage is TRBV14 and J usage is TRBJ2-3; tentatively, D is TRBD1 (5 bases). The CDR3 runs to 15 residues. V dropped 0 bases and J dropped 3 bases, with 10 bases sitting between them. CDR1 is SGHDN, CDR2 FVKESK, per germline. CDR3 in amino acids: CASSQDVRTTDTQYF. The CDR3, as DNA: TGTGCCAGCAGCCAAGATGTCAGGACAACAGATACGCAGTATTTT.

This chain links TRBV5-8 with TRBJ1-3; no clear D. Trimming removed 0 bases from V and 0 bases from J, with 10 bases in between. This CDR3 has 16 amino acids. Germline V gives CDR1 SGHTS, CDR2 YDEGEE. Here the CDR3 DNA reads TGTGCCAGCAGCTTGGCCCGACTCAGCTCTGGAAACACCATATATTTT. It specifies CASSLARLSSGNTIYF.

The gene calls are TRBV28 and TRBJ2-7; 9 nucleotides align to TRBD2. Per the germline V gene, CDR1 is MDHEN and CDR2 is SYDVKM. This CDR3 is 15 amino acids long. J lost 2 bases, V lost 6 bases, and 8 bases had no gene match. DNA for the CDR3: TGTGCCAGCAGGGTTAGCGGGAGCTCCCCCTACGAGCAGTACTTC. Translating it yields CASRVSGSSPYEQYF.

The CDR3 is CASSPKVHGVEEQFF. In DNA form, the CDR3 reads TGTGCCAGCAGCCCAAAGGTACACGGGGTGGAGGAGCAGTTCTTC. The rearrangement joins TRBV7-3 to TRBJ2-1; tentative D call: TRBD2 (5 bases). The CDR3 sequence is 15 residues long. The germline CDR1 and CDR2 sequences are SGHTA and FQGTGA. V was trimmed by 5 bases and J by 10 bases, leaving 21 bases between them.

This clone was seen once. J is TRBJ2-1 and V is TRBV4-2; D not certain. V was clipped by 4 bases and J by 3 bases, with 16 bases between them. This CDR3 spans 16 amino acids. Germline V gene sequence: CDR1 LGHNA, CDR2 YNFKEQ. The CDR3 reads CASSPSDGVVYNEQFF. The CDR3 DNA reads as TGTGCCAGCAGCCCCTCCGATGGAGTAGTCTACAATGAGCAGTTCTTC.